Listed here are 29 T cell receptor beta chains from one sample, sequenced in a study of cytomegalovirus exposure and HLA in healthy donors. The PCR ran on 60 Vbeta and 13 Jbeta primers. Assay: immunoSEQ multiplex PCR; the TCRdb copy retains only in-frame clones and omits some. The data hold hundreds of thousands of clones, with 70% to 80% observed a single time. The sequencing input was PBMCs. Every receptor here comes from a male donor in good health and CMV-seronegative.

The rearrangement links TRBV29-1 to TRBJ2-1; the match to TRBD1 covers 9 bases. Germline CDR1 and CDR2: SQVTM and ANQGSEA. The CDR3 spans 13 residues. With V trimmed by 6 bases and J by 4 bases, 4 bases remained unmatched. This chain's CDR3 is CSVETGGYNEQFF. The DNA of the CDR3 is TGCAGCGTGGAGACAGGGGGGTACAATGAGCAGTTCTTC.

This clone came up a few times. CDR3 sequence: CASSRLAGHEQYF. The CDR3 DNA sequence: TGTGCCAGCAGTAGACTAGCGGGCCACGAGCAGTACTTC. The genes are TRBV21-1 and TRBJ2-7; the D call of TRBD2 is as the table states it, not checked on the DNA. TRBV21-1 is flagged as a pseudogene. This CDR3 has 13 amino acids.

V gene TRBV28 combines with J gene TRBJ1-3, with 10 bases matching TRBD1. J gave up 1 base and V 4 bases, and 4 bases lay outside the gene matches. The CDR3 extends over 16 amino acids. CDR1 MDHEN and CDR2 SYDVKM come from the germline V gene. The DNA of the CDR3 is TGTGCCAGCAGTTCCGGACAGGGGGTTTCTGGAAACACCATATATTTT. Protein sequence: CASSSGQGVSGNTIYF.

This chain uses TRBV2 with TRBJ2-6; D unresolved. The CDR3 covers 14 residues. In germline, CDR1 is SNHLY, CDR2 FYNNEI. Trimming cost V 6 bases and J 2 bases, with 8 bases left between them. For the CDR3, the DNA is TGTGCCAGCAGCCAGGTTGCTGGGGCCAACGTCCTGACTTTC. This sequence encodes CASSQVAGANVLTF.

This chain uses TRBV5-1 with TRBJ2-2, with D possibly TRBD2 on 6 matching bases. The CDR3 is 16 amino acids. The V and J ends lost 4 bases and 1 base respectively, with 14 bases between them. CDR1 and CDR2 (germline): SGHRS, YFSETQ. Here the CDR3 reads CASSPTLALNTGELFF. CDR3 bases: TGCGCCAGCAGCCCTACCCTAGCGCTGAACACCGGGGAGCTGTTTTTT. Filled out from reference TRBV5-1 and TRBJ2-2, the complete variable domain reads KAGVTQTPRYLIKTRGQQVTLSCSPISGHRSVSWYQQTPGQGLQFLFEYFSETQRNKGNFPGRFSGRQFSNSRSEMNVSTLELGDSALYLCASSPTLALNTGELFFGEGSRLTVL.

The chain has TRBV7-9 and TRBJ2-3, with a possible D match to TRBD2 (6 bases). Germline values: CDR1 SEHNR, CDR2 FQNEAQ (reference sequence). The CDR3 runs 16 residues. Trimming took off 0 bases at V and 4 bases at J, with 14 bases between the two ends. This CDR3 is CASSLAGGGGPDTQYF. In DNA form, the CDR3 reads TGTGCCAGCAGCTTAGCTGGGGGAGGAGGGCCAGATACGCAGTATTTT.

This sequence joins TRBV4-1 and TRBJ2-5, with 7 bases lining up with TRBD2. V shed 4 bases, J shed 4 bases, and the junction held 12 bases outside the gene matches. CDR1 is MGHRA and CDR2 is YSYEKL in the germline V gene. The CDR3 contains 16 residues. The CDR3 sequence: CASSRQAPASGETQYF. CDR3 coding DNA: TGCGCCAGCAGCCGCCAGGCCCCGGCTAGCGGAGAGACCCAGTACTTC.

V and J are TRBV5-6 and TRBJ2-1, with D possibly being TRBD2 (6 bases). V was pared by 2 bases and J by 4 bases, with 16 bases between. Germline loops: CDR1 SGHDT, CDR2 YYEEEE. This CDR3 region has 16 residues. This CDR3 is CASSFRPGDDYNEQFF. Written as DNA, the CDR3 is TGTGCCAGCAGCTTTCGCCCGGGGGACGATTACAATGAGCAGTTCTTC.

The CDR3, as DNA: TGTGCCAGCAGTATCACAAGAACAGGGGGAGGCAATCAGCCCCAGCATTTT. This translates into CASSITRTGGGNQPQHF. The V call is TRBV28, the J call TRBJ1-5; 8 nucleotides agree with TRBD1. Germline-derived CDR1 and CDR2 are MDHEN and SYDVKM. This CDR3 spans 17 amino acids. Trimming removed 5 bases from V and 2 bases from J; junction bases left unmatched: 11. Full variable domain (rest looked up from reference TRBV28 and TRBJ1-5): DVKVTQSSRYLVKRTGEKVFLECVQDMDHENMFWYRQDPGLGLRLIYFSYDVKMKEKGDIPEGYSVSREKKERFSLILESASTNQTSMYLCASSITRTGGGNQPQHFGDGTRLSIL.

This chain links TRBV27 with TRBJ1-4; 12 bases are shared with TRBD1. The CDR3 totals 14 residues. V was clipped by 6 bases and J by 8 bases; unmatched bases: 4. Germline V gene sequence: CDR1 MNHEY, CDR2 SMNVEV (reference sequence). The CDR3 region has the DNA TGTGCCAGCAGACCCGGGACAGGGGGCGAAAAACTGTTTTTT. Residues: CASRPGTGGEKLFF.

CDR3 loop: CASTPTGCNNEQFF. CDR3 in DNA: TGTGCCAGCACCCCAACAGGTTGCAACAATGAGCAGTTCTTC. The chain joins TRBV21-1 to TRBJ2-1; the D call TRBD1 from the table was never checked on the DNA. TRBV21-1 is tagged as a pseudogene. The CDR3 is 14 residues long.

This chain joins TRBV4-2 and TRBJ2-2; the D gene is possibly TRBD2 (5 bases). V was shortened by 5 bases and J by 0 bases, with 16 bases between the two germline ends. This CDR3 comprises 17 residues. The germline CDR1 and CDR2 sequences are LGHNA and YNFKEQ. CDR3 loop: CASSSNILVPNTGELFF. Here the CDR3 DNA reads TGTGCCAGCAGCTCGAACATACTAGTCCCGAACACCGGGGAGCTGTTTTTT.

This sequence joins TRBV5-1 and TRBJ2-3; D may be TRBD2 (6 bases). The CDR3 consists of 15 residues. The ends were cut back, 3 bases at V and 0 bases at J, with 11 bases in the middle. CDR1 is SGHRS, CDR2 YFSETQ, per germline. The chain's CDR3 is CASSSGGASTDTQYF. Written as DNA, the CDR3 is TGCGCCAGCAGCTCCGGAGGGGCAAGCACAGATACGCAGTATTTT.

In this sample, this clone turned up a few times. V and J are TRBV5-6 and TRBJ2-7; 7 nucleotides align to TRBD1. The germline gives CDR1 SGHDT, CDR2 YYEEEE. V lost 4 bases and J lost 3; bases outside the gene matches: 7. The CDR3 length is 14 residues. CDR3: CASSPSGQVYEQYF. The CDR3 bases are TGTGCCAGCAGCCCATCAGGACAGGTCTACGAGCAGTACTTC.

The J gene is TRBJ2-3, the V gene TRBV6-6, with 9 bases that match TRBD1. Per the germline V gene, CDR1 is MNHNY and CDR2 is SVGAGI (reference sequence). V dropped 6 bases and J dropped 2; count of bases not matched to a gene: 3. This CDR3 contains 14 residues. CDR3 sequence reads: CASRGTGFTDTQYF. CDR3 nucleotides: TGTGCCAGCAGGGGGACAGGGTTCACAGATACGCAGTATTTT.

As to this clone: One end of the junction does not line up with germline, which may come from a read error. The chain joins TRBV7-9 to TRBJ1-4; perhaps TRBD1 as D (5 bases). The germline CDR1 and CDR2 sequences are SEHNR and FQNEAQ (reference sequence). This CDR3 is built from 12 residues. The CDR3: CSSSLETVVLFF. Here the CDR3 DNA reads TGTTCCAGCAGCTTAGAGACAGTGGTGCTGTTTTTT.

Only one count was recorded for this clone. This rearrangement joins TRBV27 to TRBJ2-2; D not certain. The ends were cut back, 5 bases at V and 0 bases at J, with 13 bases in the middle. This CDR3 region has 16 residues. From germline, CDR1 is MNHEY and CDR2 SMNVEV (reference sequence). The CDR3 DNA is TGTGCCAGCAGTCCGGTACCGATAACGAACACCGGGGAGCTGTTTTTT. It specifies CASSPVPITNTGELFF.

The genes are TRBV6-5 and TRBJ2-7; TRBD1 is a possible D gene (5 bases). The CDR3 totals 11 residues. Trimming pared 6 bases from V and 6 bases from J, leaving 9 bases between. From germline, CDR1 is MNHEY and CDR2 SVGAGI. CDR3 in amino acids: CASSQTGEQYF. The CDR3 bases are TGTGCCAGCAGCCAAACAGGCGAGCAGTACTTC.

V gene TRBV30 combines with J gene TRBJ1-5, with TRBD1 matching over 8 bases. The CDR3 totals 13 residues. Germline assignment: CDR1 GTSNPN and CDR2 SVGIG (reference sequence). Trimming cost V 2 bases and J 4 bases; bases outside gene matches: 1. The CDR3 reads CAWSNRGNQPQHF. The CDR3 DNA sequence: TGTGCCTGGAGTAACAGGGGGAATCAGCCCCAGCATTTT.

The chain is built from TRBV7-6 and TRBJ2-1; D possibly corresponds to TRBD2 (5 bases). The CDR3 contains 15 residues. Germline CDR1 and CDR2: SGHVS and FNYEAQ. Trimming took 5 bases from V and 1 from J, leaving 12 bases between them. CDR3: CASSAVGGSYNEQFF. The CDR3 nucleotides are TGTGCCAGCAGCGCCGTCGGAGGTTCCTACAATGAGCAGTTCTTC.

This chain connects TRBV7-2 to TRBJ1-2, with TRBD1 matching over 10 bases. Germline loops: CDR1 SGHTA, CDR2 FQGNSA. J gave up 8 bases and V 1 base, and 7 bases lay outside the gene matches. CDR3 size: 15 residues. The CDR3 loop is CASSLGAGTGDGYTF. CDR3 nucleotides: TGTGCCAGCAGCTTAGGAGCAGGGACAGGGGACGGCTACACCTTC.

The rearrangement uses TRBV6-5 and TRBJ1-5; no reliable D call. CDR1 is MNHEY and CDR2 is SVGAGI in the germline V gene. The CDR3 consists of 14 residues. The V and J ends lost 5 bases and 0 bases respectively, with 8 bases between them. The DNA for the CDR3 is TGTGCCAGCAGTATCGGTAATAGCAATCAGCCCCAGCATTTT. Its translation is CASSIGNSNQPQHF.

The chain links TRBV5-1 to TRBJ2-3; the match to TRBD2 covers 11 bases. Trimming took 0 bases from V and 1 from J; bases not matched to a gene: 7. The length of the CDR3 is 18 residues. The germline gives CDR1 SGHRS, CDR2 YFSETQ. CDR3 coding DNA: TGCGCCAGCAGCTTGGTCCCTAGCGGGAGGATGGGCACAGATACGCAGTATTTT. Translation: CASSLVPSGRMGTDTQYF.

In its sample, this clone was seen a few times. V usage is TRBV4-2 and J usage is TRBJ1-4; perhaps TRBD1 as D (5 bases). The CDR3 contains 15 residues. Germline V gene lookup returns CDR1 LGHNA and CDR2 YNFKEQ. V gave up 0 bases and J gave up 8 bases, with 13 bases separating them. Written as DNA, the CDR3 is TGTGCCAGCAGCCAAGATGGCCAGGGCCGCGAAAAACTGTTTTTT. It specifies CASSQDGQGREKLFF.

Here the CDR3 reads CASSQERASSIWVNEQFF. The DNA of the CDR3 is TGCGCCAGCAGCCAGGAGAGGGCCTCATCTATCTGGGTCAATGAGCAGTTCTTC. This chain links TRBV4-1 with TRBJ2-1; maybe TRBD2 (5 bases). There are 18 residues in the CDR3. Germline V gene sequence: CDR1 MGHRA, CDR2 YSYEKL. Trimming removed 3 bases at V and 6 bases at J, with 24 bases between.

The chain carries TRBV7-3 and TRBJ2-5; D might be TRBD2 (6 bases). Trimming took 3 bases from V and 5 from J, leaving 13 bases between them. The CDR3 consists of 14 residues. Germline V CDR1 and CDR2: SGHTA, FQGTGA. The CDR3 spells CASSFYGGKETQYF. The CDR3 DNA follows: TGTGCCAGCAGCTTTTACGGGGGAAAGGAGACCCAGTACTTC.

This chain uses TRBV28 with TRBJ1-2, with unresolved D. There are 16 residues in the CDR3. Germline-derived CDR1 and CDR2 are MDHEN and SYDVKM. Trimming left V 4 bases short and J 0 bases short, with 15 bases between. CDR3: CASSYRQNRANYGYTF. In nucleotides, the CDR3 is TGTGCCAGCAGTTACAGACAAAATCGAGCTAACTATGGCTACACCTTC.

The V call is TRBV23-1, the J call TRBJ2-5; TRBD1 matches 7 bases. TRBV23-1 is an open reading frame whose function is uncertain. The ends lost 0 bases at V and 5 bases at J; junction bases unmatched: 12. The CDR3 has 17 amino acids. CDR3 nucleotides: TGCGCCAGCAGTCAATCGGAGAGTACAGGGGTAAGGGAGACCCAGTACTTC. The encoded protein is CASSQSESTGVRETQYF.

The rearrangement uses TRBV9 and TRBJ1-1; D is unresolved. The CDR3 consists of 15 residues. Germline V lookup: CDR1 SGDLS, CDR2 YYNGEE. V was cut by 0 bases and J by 3 bases, with 12 bases left in between. CDR3 sequence (DNA): TGTGCCAGCAGCGTAGGCGGGCGGGAAGACACTGAAGCTTTCTTT. Translating gives CASSVGGREDTEAFF.